What follows describes a single T cell receptor beta chain. Its antigen is unknown. Noted time point: healthy volunteer bleed at 2 weeks. Before extraction, the whole blood was not fractionated, and total RNA was taken from it. CDR1 is MRHNA and CDR2 is SNTAGT in the germline V gene. This CDR3 comprises 13 residues. The ends were cut back, 6 bases at V and 4 bases at J, with 11 bases in the middle. The data derive from a study of human T cells and chemical hapten exposure. General observations from the study: The number of TCRs over 1 in 1000 frequency stayed unchanged after DPC.

Each CDR3 protein gets one entry after TCRdb re-called the RACE reads with MiXCR. The sample holds over 85,000 distinct CDR3 sequences; about 8.7% are singletons and the top ten take about 3%. The source of this sequence is a female donor in good health. Some clones in this sample may be carry-over from other donors' samples. The chain employs TRBV6-4 and TRBJ2-3; D might be TRBD1 or TRBD2, each matching 5 bases. Sequencing used whole blood. For the CDR3, the DNA is TGTGCCAGCAGCGGGACGGAGGCAGATACGCAGTATTTT. As protein: CASSGTEADTQYF.